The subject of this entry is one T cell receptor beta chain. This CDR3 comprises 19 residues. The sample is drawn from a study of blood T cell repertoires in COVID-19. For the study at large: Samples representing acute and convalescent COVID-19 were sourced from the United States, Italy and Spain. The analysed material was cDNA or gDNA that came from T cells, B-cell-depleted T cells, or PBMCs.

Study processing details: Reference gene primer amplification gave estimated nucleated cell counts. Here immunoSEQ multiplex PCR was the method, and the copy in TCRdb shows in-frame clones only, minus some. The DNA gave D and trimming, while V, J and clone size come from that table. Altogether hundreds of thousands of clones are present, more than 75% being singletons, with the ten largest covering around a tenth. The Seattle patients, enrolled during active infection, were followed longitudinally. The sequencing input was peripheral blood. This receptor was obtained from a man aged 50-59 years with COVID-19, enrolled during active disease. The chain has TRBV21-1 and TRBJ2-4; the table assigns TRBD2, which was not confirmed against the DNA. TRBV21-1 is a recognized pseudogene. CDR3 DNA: TGTGCCAGCAGCAAAGGGCAGGGACTAGCGGGTCGGAGGGGAAACATTCAGTACTTC. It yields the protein CASSKGQGLAGRRGNIQYF.